A single sample is the source of the 9 T cell receptor beta chains below, sequenced in a study of naive and memory T cell subsets. Two oligonucleotides, mixed equimolar, formed the beta constant-region primer covering TRBC1 and TRBC2. Nested alpha and beta constant-region primers with the SP2 primer drove four PCR rounds on ligated cDNA. Each CDR3 protein is one row after TCRdb ran MiXCR on the UMI-ligation and nested PCR reads. The table lists tens of thousands of distinct CDR3 sequences, roughly 9.2% of them singletons. What was sequenced was naive CD8+ T cells from blood. All receptors come from a human donor in good health.

This clonotype was recorded at least ten times. The chain carries TRBV14 and TRBJ2-5; weak D call: TRBD1 (6 bases). Trimming left V 5 bases short and J 7 bases short, with 23 bases between. Germline-derived CDR1 and CDR2 are SGHDN and FVKESK. The CDR3 is 16 amino acids. Here the CDR3 reads CASSEGATGPTGTQYF. In nucleotides, the CDR3 is TGTGCCAGCAGCGAAGGGGCGACAGGACCCACAGGGACCCAGTACTTC.

This clonotype was counted many times. The V call is TRBV5-1, the J call TRBJ2-7; 11 positions agree with TRBD2. Trimming cost V 4 bases and J 1 base; bases outside gene matches: 7. This CDR3 is built from 16 residues. CDR1 is SGHRS and CDR2 is YFSETQ in the germline V gene. The CDR3 spells CASSQLRLAGSYEQYF. The CDR3 nucleotides read TGCGCCAGCAGCCAACTAAGACTAGCGGGATCCTACGAGCAGTACTTC. Using reference TRBV5-1 and TRBJ2-7 for the parts outside the CDR3, the full variable domain is KAGVTQTPRYLIKTRGQQVTLSCSPISGHRSVSWYQQTPGQGLQFLFEYFSETQRNKGNFPGRFSGRQFSNSRSEMNVSTLELGDSALYLCASSQLRLAGSYEQYFGPGTRLTVT.

This clonotype was picked up a small number of times. V usage is TRBV6-1 and J usage is TRBJ2-7, with D unclear. CDR1 is MNHNS and CDR2 is SASEGT in the germline V gene. CDR3 length equals 14 residues. V lost 7 bases and J lost 5, with 18 bases in between. The CDR3 reads CASNRLTYEDEQYF. The CDR3 nucleotides are TGTGCCAGCAACCGCTTAACCTACGAGGACGAGCAGTACTTC.

This clonotype was detected many times. This sequence joins TRBV10-3 and TRBJ2-6, with D perhaps matching TRBD1 (6 bases). CDR3 length: 15 residues. The ends were cut back, 6 bases at V and 0 bases at J, with 9 bases in the middle. Germline assignment: CDR1 ENHRY and CDR2 SYGVKD. The CDR3, as DNA: TGTGCCATCAGGGGGGCAAGCTCTGGGGCCAACGTCCTGACTTTC. Protein sequence: CAIRGASSGANVLTF.

In this sample, this clonotype turned up a few times. The chain recombines TRBV12-3 or TRBV12-4 with TRBJ2-7; perhaps TRBD1 as D (5 bases). CDR3 length: 14 residues. V lost 5 bases and J lost 1, with 12 bases in between. The CDR3 nucleotides are TGTGCCAGCAGTGGCAGGGTAAGGTCCTACGAGCAGTACTTC. It yields the protein CASSGRVRSYEQYF.

At least ten counts were recorded for this clonotype. J is TRBJ2-7 and V is TRBV7-9; the D gene is possibly TRBD2 (5 bases). Germline V lookup: CDR1 SEHNR, CDR2 FQNEAQ (reference sequence). The CDR3 extends over 13 amino acids. The V end lost 1 base, the J end lost 5 bases, and 9 bases lay between the germline ends. As DNA, the CDR3 is TGTGCCAGCAGCTTAGTCGCGGGTAACGAGCAGTACTTC. As protein: CASSLVAGNEQYF.

This clonotype showed up just a few times. The chain has TRBV27 and TRBJ1-1; D is unresolved. Deletions cut 1 base from V and 2 bases from J, with 8 bases between. The CDR3 sequence is 14 residues long. CDR1 MNHEY and CDR2 SMNVEV come from the germline V gene (reference sequence). CDR3 DNA sequence: TGTGCCAGCAGTTTATTGAGCGCCAACACTGAAGCTTTCTTT. Residues: CASSLLSANTEAFF.

There are a few counts of this clonotype. This rearrangement joins TRBV29-1 to TRBJ2-3; D is perhaps TRBD2 (5 bases). In germline, CDR1 is SQVTM, CDR2 ANQGSEA. There are 13 residues in the CDR3. V dropped 2 bases and J dropped 6 bases, with 12 bases sitting between them. The DNA for the CDR3 is TGCAGCGTTGAAACCGGGATTTCCGATACGCAGTATTTT. The encoded protein is CSVETGISDTQYF.

Ten or more counts support this clonotype. This chain links TRBV3-1 with TRBJ1-1, with TRBD1 as a possible D gene (5 bases). This CDR3 has 18 residues. Germline-derived CDR1 and CDR2 are LGHDT and YNNKEL (reference sequence). V was pared by 4 bases and J by 0 bases, with 21 bases between. CDR3 nucleotide sequence: TGTGCCAGCAGCCGAAAAGGGCAGGGACGCAAATTGAACACTGAAGCTTTCTTT. This codes for CASSRKGQGRKLNTEAFF. Complete variable domain (other parts from reference TRBV3-1 and TRBJ1-1): DTAVSQTPKYLVTQMGNDKSIKCEQNLGHDTMYWYKQDSKKFLKIMFSYNNKELIINETVPNRFSPKSPDKAHLNLHINSLELGDSAVYFCASSRKGQGRKLNTEAFFGQGTRLTVV.